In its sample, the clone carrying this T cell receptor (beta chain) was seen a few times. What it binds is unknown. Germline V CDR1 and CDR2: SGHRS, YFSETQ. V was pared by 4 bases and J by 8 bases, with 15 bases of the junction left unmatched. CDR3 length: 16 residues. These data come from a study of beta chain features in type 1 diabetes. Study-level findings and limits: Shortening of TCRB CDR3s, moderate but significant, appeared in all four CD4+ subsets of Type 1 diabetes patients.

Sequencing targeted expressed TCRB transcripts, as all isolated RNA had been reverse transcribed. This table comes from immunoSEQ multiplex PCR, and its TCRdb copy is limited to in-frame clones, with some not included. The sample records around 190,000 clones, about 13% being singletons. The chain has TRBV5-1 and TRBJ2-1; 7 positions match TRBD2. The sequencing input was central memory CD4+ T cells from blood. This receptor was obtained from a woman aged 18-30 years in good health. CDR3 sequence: CASSGGTTIGFHEQFF. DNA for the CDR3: TGCGCCAGCAGCGGAGGGACTACCATCGGGTTCCATGAGCAGTTCTTC.